This T cell receptor beta chain originates from a study of T cell changes during pregnancy in multiple sclerosis. This table comes from immunoSEQ multiplex PCR, and its TCRdb copy is limited to in-frame clones, with some not included. Altogether 100,000 or so clones are present, approximately 92% being singletons, with the ten largest covering about 3.9%. The germline V and J ends were trimmed by 5 bases and 1 base, with 13 bases remaining between them. CDR1 is SGDLS and CDR2 is YYNGEE in the germline V gene. The CDR3 has 15 residues. This TCR was sampled from a female donor with multiple sclerosis, enrolled in a pregnancy study. The material sequenced was peripheral blood, taken in the first trimester of pregnancy. V usage is TRBV9 and J usage is TRBJ1-3, with no clear D. The CDR3 bases are TGTGCCAGCAGAGACGGATTCGGGTCTGGAAACACCATATATTTT. As protein: CASRDGFGSGNTIYF.